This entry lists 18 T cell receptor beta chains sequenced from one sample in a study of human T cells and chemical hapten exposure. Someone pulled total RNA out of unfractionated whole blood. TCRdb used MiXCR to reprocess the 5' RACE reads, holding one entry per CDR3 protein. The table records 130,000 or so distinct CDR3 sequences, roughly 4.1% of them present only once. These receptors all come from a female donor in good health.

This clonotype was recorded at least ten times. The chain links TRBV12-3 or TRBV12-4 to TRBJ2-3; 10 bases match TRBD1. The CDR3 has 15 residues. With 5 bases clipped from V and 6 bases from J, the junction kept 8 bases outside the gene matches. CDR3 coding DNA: TGTGCCAGCAGTAACCGGGACAGGGGTCCGGATACGCAGTATTTT. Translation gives CASSNRDRGPDTQYF.

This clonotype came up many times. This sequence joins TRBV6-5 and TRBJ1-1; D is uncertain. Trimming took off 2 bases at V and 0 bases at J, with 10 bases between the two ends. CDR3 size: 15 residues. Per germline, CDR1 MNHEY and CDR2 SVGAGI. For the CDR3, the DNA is TGTGCCAGCAGTTACACCGGACCCATGAACACTGAAGCTTTCTTT. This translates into CASSYTGPMNTEAFF.

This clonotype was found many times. The CDR3 DNA reads TGTGCCAGCCATAGGACAGGAGGCACAGATACGCAGTATTTT. This gives the protein CASHRTGGTDTQYF. The J gene is TRBJ2-3, the V gene TRBV28; TRBD1 matches at 7 bases. The CDR3 is made up of 14 amino acids. Germline CDR1 is MDHEN and CDR2 is SYDVKM. The ends lost 8 bases at V and 1 base at J; junction bases unmatched: 6.

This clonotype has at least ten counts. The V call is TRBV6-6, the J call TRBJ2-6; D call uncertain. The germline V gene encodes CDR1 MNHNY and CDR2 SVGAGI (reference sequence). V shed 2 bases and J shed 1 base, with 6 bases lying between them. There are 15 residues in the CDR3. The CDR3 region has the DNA TGTGCCAGCAGTTACCCCGAGTCTGGGGCCAACGTCCTGACTTTC. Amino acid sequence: CASSYPESGANVLTF.

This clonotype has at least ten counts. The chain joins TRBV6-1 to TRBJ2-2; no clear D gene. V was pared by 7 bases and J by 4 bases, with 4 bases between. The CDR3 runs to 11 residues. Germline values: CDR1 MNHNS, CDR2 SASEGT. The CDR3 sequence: CASTRTGELFF. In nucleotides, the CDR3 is TGTGCCAGCACTCGCACCGGGGAGCTGTTTTTT.

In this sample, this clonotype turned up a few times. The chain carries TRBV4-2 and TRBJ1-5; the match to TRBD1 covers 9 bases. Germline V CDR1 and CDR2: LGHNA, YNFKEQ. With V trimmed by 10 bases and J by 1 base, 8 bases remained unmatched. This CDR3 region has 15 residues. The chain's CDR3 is CATGTGGLSNQPQHF. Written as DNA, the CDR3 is TGTGCCACCGGTACAGGGGGCCTAAGCAATCAGCCCCAGCATTTT.

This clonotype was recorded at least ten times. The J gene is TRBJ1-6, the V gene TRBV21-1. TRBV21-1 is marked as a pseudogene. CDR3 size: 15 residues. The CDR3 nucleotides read TGTGCCAGCAGCAAGGCAGCAGACTATAATTCACCCCTCCACTTT. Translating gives CASSKAADYNSPLHF.

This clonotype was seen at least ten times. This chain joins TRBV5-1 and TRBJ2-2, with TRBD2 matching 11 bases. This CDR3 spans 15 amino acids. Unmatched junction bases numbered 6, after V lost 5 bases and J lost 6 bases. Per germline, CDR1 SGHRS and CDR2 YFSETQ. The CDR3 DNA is TGCGCCAGCAGAACCGGGACTAGCGGTTCCGGGGAGCTGTTTTTT. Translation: CASRTGTSGSGELFF.

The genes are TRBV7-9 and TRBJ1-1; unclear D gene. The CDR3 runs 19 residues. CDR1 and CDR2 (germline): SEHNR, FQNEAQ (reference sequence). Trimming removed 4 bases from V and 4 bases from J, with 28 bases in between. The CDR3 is CASSSTRVYVLTNTTEAFF. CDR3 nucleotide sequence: TGTGCCAGCAGCTCAACCCGGGTCTACGTACTTACAAATACCACTGAAGCTTTCTTT.

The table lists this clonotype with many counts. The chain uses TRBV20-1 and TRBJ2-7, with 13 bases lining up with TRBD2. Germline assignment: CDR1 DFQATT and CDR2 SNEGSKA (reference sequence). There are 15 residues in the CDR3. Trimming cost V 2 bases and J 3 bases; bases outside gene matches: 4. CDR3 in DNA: TGCAGTGCTAGACTGACTAGCGGGGGGATCTACGAGCAGTACTTC. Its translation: CSARLTSGGIYEQYF.

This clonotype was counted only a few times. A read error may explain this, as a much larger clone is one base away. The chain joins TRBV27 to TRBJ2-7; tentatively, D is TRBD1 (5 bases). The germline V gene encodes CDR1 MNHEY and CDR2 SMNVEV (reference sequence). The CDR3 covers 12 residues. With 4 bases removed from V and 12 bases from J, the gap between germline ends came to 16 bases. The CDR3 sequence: CASSCREDWGYF. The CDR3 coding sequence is TGTGCCAGCAGTTGCAGGGAAGACTGGGGGTACTTC.

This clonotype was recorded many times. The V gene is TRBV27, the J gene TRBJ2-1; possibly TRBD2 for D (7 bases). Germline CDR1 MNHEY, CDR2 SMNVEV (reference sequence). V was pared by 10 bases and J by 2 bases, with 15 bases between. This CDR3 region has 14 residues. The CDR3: CATEGGGTYNEQFF. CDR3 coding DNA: TGTGCCACCGAGGGGGGGGGAACCTACAATGAGCAGTTCTTC.

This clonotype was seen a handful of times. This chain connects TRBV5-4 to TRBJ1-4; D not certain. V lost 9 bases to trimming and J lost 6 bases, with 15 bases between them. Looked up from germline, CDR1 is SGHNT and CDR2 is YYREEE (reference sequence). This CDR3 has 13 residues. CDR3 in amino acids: CATRDWWDEKLFF. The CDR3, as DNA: TGTGCCACCCGGGATTGGTGGGATGAAAAACTGTTTTTT.

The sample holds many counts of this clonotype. The CDR3 here is CASSVEVGGPRGPTDTQYF. The CDR3, as DNA: TGTGCCAGCAGCGTAGAGGTCGGGGGTCCCCGGGGTCCCACAGATACGCAGTATTTT. The chain has TRBV9 and TRBJ2-3; possibly TRBD2 for D (6 bases). Germline V gene lookup returns CDR1 SGDLS and CDR2 YYNGEE. Trimming pared 0 bases from V and 2 bases from J, leaving 22 bases between. This CDR3 has 19 residues.

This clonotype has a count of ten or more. CDR3 nucleotides: TGTGCCAGCAGTGACAGGAACCAAGTGAACACCGGGGAGCTGTTTTTT. It codes for CASSDRNQVNTGELFF. The genes are TRBV5-6 and TRBJ2-2; D may be TRBD1 (6 bases). The germline V gene has CDR1 SGHDT and CDR2 YYEEEE. The CDR3 loop spans 16 amino acids. V lost 5 bases and J 1 base, leaving 15 bases between the germline ends.

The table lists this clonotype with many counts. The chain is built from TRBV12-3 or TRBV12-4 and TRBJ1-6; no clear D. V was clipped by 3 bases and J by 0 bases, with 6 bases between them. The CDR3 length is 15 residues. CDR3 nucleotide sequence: TGTGCCAGCAGTTTTCGGAGCTCCTATAATTCACCCCTCCACTTT. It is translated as CASSFRSSYNSPLHF.

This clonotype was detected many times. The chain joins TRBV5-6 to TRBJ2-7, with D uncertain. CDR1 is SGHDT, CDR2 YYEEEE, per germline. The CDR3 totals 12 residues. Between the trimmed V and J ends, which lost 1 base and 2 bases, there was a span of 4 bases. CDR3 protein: CASSLYTYEQYF. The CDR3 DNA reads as TGTGCCAGCAGCTTGTATACCTACGAGCAGTACTTC.

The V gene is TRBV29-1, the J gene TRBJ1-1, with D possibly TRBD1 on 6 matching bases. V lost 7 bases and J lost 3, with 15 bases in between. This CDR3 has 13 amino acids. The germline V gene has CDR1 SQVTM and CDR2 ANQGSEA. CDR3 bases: TGCAGCGCCCAGGAAGGGGGTGACACTGAAGCTTTCTTT. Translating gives CSAQEGGDTEAFF.